These 5 T cell receptor beta chains were sequenced from one sample in a study of vaccination and CD4 T cells after COVID-19. Sequence data for DNA of cultured CD4+ T cells were generated by the Oncomine TCR Beta short-read assay. From the PCR reads, TCRdb called clonotypes with MiXCR, one entry per CDR3 protein. The data hold about 15,000 distinct CDR3 sequences, with roughly 61% observed a single time. This sample's treatment: roughly 11-day PBMC culture with coronavirus spike peptide pools or control peptides (ViraFEST assay). The antigens of these receptors remain unknown. The sequenced sample was CD4+ T cells from blood, cultured in vitro. Receptors were obtained from a human donor who had recovered from COVID-19.

This clonotype was detected a few times. The chain recombines TRBV12-3 or TRBV12-4 with TRBJ1-1, with 10 nucleotides matching TRBD1. The CDR3 has 15 residues. V lost 6 bases to trimming and J lost 5 bases; unmatched junction nucleotides: 9. The CDR3 DNA reads TGTGCCAGCAGCCCAGGGGGACAGGGGTCTACTGAAGCTTTCTTT. Translating gives CASSPGGQGSTEAFF.

The V and J genes are TRBV7-9 and TRBJ2-5; D may be TRBD2 (7 bases). This CDR3 has 16 residues. The V and J ends lost 1 base and 2 bases respectively, with 14 bases between them. The germline V gene has CDR1 SEHNR and CDR2 FQNEAQ (reference sequence). CDR3 protein: CASSLDGGPLQETQYF. For the CDR3, the DNA is TGTGCCAGCAGCTTAGACGGGGGGCCCCTTCAAGAGACCCAGTACTTC.

The J gene is TRBJ1-6, the V gene TRBV27, with D unclear. There are 13 residues in the CDR3. Looked up from germline, CDR1 is MNHEY and CDR2 is SMNVEV (reference sequence). V was pared by 4 bases and J by 7 bases, with 8 bases between. The CDR3 region is CASSSLENSPLHF. CDR3 nucleotide sequence: TGTGCCAGCAGTTCCCTGGAGAATTCACCCCTCCACTTT.

The genes are TRBV6-5 and TRBJ2-7, with D possibly called TRBD1 or TRBD2 (5 bases each). CDR3 length equals 13 residues. V lost 2 bases and J 7 bases, leaving 12 bases between the germline ends. CDR1 is MNHEY and CDR2 is SVGAGI in the germline V gene. The CDR3 sequence is CASSYRVRGEQYF. The CDR3 DNA is TGTGCCAGCAGTTACCGGGTGAGGGGTGAGCAGTACTTC.

V usage is TRBV6-1 and J usage is TRBJ1-5; no clear D gene. The CDR3 extends over 13 amino acids. Trimming took 6 bases from V and 5 from J, leaving 11 bases between them. Germline V gene lookup returns CDR1 MNHNS and CDR2 SASEGT. The DNA for the CDR3 is TGTGCCAGCAGCGTCGACGGGGATCAGCCCCAGCATTTT. Amino acids: CASSVDGDQPQHF.